Listed here are 20 T cell receptor beta chains from one sample, sequenced in a study of response to subunit inactivated influenza vaccine. TCRdb ran MiXCR on the RT-PCR reads and lists one entry per CDR3 protein. The sample contains about 620,000 distinct CDR3 sequences, 11% of which appear only once. The sample also formed part of further work on T cells expressing NK-cell markers. From that study: As the method of synthesis, 5'RACE template switching with UMIs yielded TCR beta cDNA.

Sequenced material: PBMCs from blood, taken on the day of vaccination. The receptors derive from a man aged 50 or older who received an inactivated influenza vaccine.

For this clonotype: One junction end does not reproduce the germline sequence, and a read error may be involved. The chain recombines TRBV7-7 with TRBJ2-7; D is possibly TRBD1 (6 bases). This CDR3 comprises 13 residues. Germline CDR1 SSHAT, CDR2 FNYEAQ (reference sequence). CDR3 amino acids: CASSTQTGFEQYF. The DNA for the CDR3 is TGTGCTAGCAGCACCCAAACAGGGTTCGAGCAGTACTTC.

This clonotype was counted a few times. The chain has TRBV2 and TRBJ2-3; 12 nucleotides match TRBD2. V lost 6 bases to trimming and J lost 6 bases; unmatched junction nucleotides: 10. Germline CDR1 and CDR2: SNHLY and FYNNEI. The length of the CDR3 is 16 residues. For the CDR3, the DNA is TGTGCCAGCAGCGAACTAGCGGGGGGCCGTCAGGATACGCAGTATTTT. Amino acids: CASSELAGGRQDTQYF.

This chain links TRBV29-1 with TRBJ2-3, with D maybe TRBD1 (7 bases). Trimming took 5 bases from V and 5 from J, leaving 14 bases between them. From germline, CDR1 is SQVTM and CDR2 ANQGSEA. CDR3 length: 13 amino acids. As DNA, the CDR3 is TGCAGCGTTAGGAGGGGGCTAGGAGATACGCAGTATTTT. It codes for CSVRRGLGDTQYF.

This clonotype occurred a few times. The chain combines TRBV5-1 with TRBJ2-5; D unclear. Per germline, CDR1 SGHRS and CDR2 YFSETQ. CDR3 length: 12 residues. Trimming took off 3 bases at V and 5 bases at J, with 8 bases between the two ends. The CDR3 loop is CASSSSWETQYF. The CDR3 nucleotides read TGCGCCAGCAGCTCTTCTTGGGAGACCCAGTACTTC.

The chain has TRBV18 and TRBJ2-3; D not resolved. Germline CDR1 reads KGHSH; CDR2 reads LQKENI. V lost 0 bases to trimming and J lost 6 bases, with 10 bases between them. The CDR3 has 14 residues. The CDR3 spells CASSPPLNPDTQYF. The CDR3, as DNA: TGTGCCAGCTCACCACCGTTGAACCCCGATACGCAGTATTTT.

The table lists this clonotype with many counts. V gene TRBV6-1 combines with J gene TRBJ2-7; D is perhaps TRBD1 or TRBD2 (5 bases each). Germline V lookup: CDR1 MNHNS, CDR2 SASEGT. The length of the CDR3 is 13 residues. Trimming left V 6 bases short and J 7 bases short, with 16 bases between. CDR3 sequence: CASSSDWGTEQYF. CDR3 DNA sequence: TGTGCCAGCAGCTCCGATTGGGGGACGGAGCAGTACTTC.

This rearrangement joins TRBV7-9 to TRBJ1-4; no clear D. V gave up 4 bases and J gave up 0 bases, with 6 bases separating them. Germline lookup yields CDR1 SEHNR and CDR2 FQNEAQ (reference sequence). CDR3 length: 14 residues. The CDR3 bases are TGTGCCAGCAGCTCGAGTGCAACTAATGAAAAACTGTTTTTT. Translated: CASSSSATNEKLFF.

This clonotype was seen a handful of times. J is TRBJ1-1 and V is TRBV6-1; D is ambiguous. There are 13 residues in the CDR3. V dropped 6 bases and J dropped 1 base, with 9 bases sitting between them. CDR1 and CDR2 (germline): MNHNS, SASEGT. The CDR3 here is CASRSTANTEAFF. The CDR3 coding sequence is TGTGCCAGCAGATCGACTGCGAACACTGAAGCTTTCTTT.

On this clonotype itself: With a much larger clone just one base away, this may be a read error. V is TRBV24-1 and J is TRBJ1-5, with no clear D. Germline V gene lookup returns CDR1 KGHDR and CDR2 SFDVKD. V was cut by 7 bases and J by 6 bases, with 12 bases left in between. There are 13 residues in the CDR3. The CDR3 here is CATSRYAGQPQHF. The CDR3 bases are TGTGCCACCAGCAGGTATGCAGGTCAGCCCCAGCATTTT.

The CDR3 bases are TGTGCCAGCAGTTTTTATCCGGGGACAGGGCGCTACGAGCAGTACTTC. The encoded protein is CASSFYPGTGRYEQYF. The rearrangement joins TRBV12-3 or TRBV12-4 to TRBJ2-7; the match to TRBD1 covers 9 bases. Trimming took 3 bases from V and 3 from J; bases not matched to a gene: 9. CDR3 length equals 16 residues.

This clonotype was seen ten or more times. The V gene is TRBV5-1, the J gene TRBJ2-2, with D hard to call. The germline gives CDR1 SGHRS, CDR2 YFSETQ. Trimming pared 6 bases from V and 0 bases from J, leaving 9 bases between. The CDR3 is 14 amino acids. The CDR3 region is CASITDSNTGELFF. As DNA, the CDR3 is TGCGCCAGCATAACAGACTCGAACACCGGGGAGCTGTTTTTT.

V gene TRBV20-1 combines with J gene TRBJ2-7; no definite D call. From germline, CDR1 is DFQATT and CDR2 SNEGSKA (reference sequence). This CDR3 spans 13 amino acids. The ends were cut back, 1 base at V and 0 bases at J, with 7 bases in the middle. CDR3 protein: CSARGLPSYEQYF. The CDR3 coding sequence is TGCAGTGCTAGAGGACTCCCCTCCTACGAGCAGTACTTC.

CDR3 DNA sequence: TGTGCCAGCAGCTTAGGCGGGGAGGTCCGAAATGAGCAGTTCTTC. Protein sequence: CASSLGGEVRNEQFF. This chain joins TRBV7-2 and TRBJ2-1; D is possibly TRBD2 (6 bases). The CDR3 is 15 amino acids. The germline V gene encodes CDR1 SGHTA and CDR2 FQGNSA. V was clipped by 1 base and J by 7 bases, with 14 bases between them.

This clonotype was counted between two and nine times. The rearrangement uses TRBV6-5 and TRBJ1-4; D not certain. Germline assignment: CDR1 MNHEY and CDR2 SVGAGI. This CDR3 is 16 amino acids long. Between the trimmed V and J ends, which lost 0 bases and 5 bases, there was a span of 13 bases. The CDR3 reads CASSYSGQVVNEKLFF. DNA for the CDR3: TGTGCCAGCAGTTACTCGGGCCAGGTGGTAAATGAAAAACTGTTTTTT.

This clonotype was observed a handful of times. The gene calls are TRBV19 and TRBJ2-7, with TRBD1 matching over 7 bases. Germline values: CDR1 LNHDA, CDR2 SQIVND (reference sequence). This CDR3 is 15 amino acids long. The V and J ends lost 4 bases and 1 base, in that order; junction bases with no gene match: 7. In DNA form, the CDR3 reads TGTGCCAGTAGTAAATCCGGACAGGATTCCTACGAGCAGTACTTC. Its protein is CASSKSGQDSYEQYF.

The CDR3 protein is CASSFLTRGLWNTGELFF. CDR3 sequence (DNA): TGTGCCAGCAGCTTTTTGACCAGGGGGCTGTGGAACACCGGGGAGCTGTTTTTT. This chain joins TRBV11-1 and TRBJ2-2; 8 bases line up with TRBD1. Germline CDR1 and CDR2: SGHAT and FQDESV (reference sequence). Germline trimming cut 3 bases from V and 1 base from J; bases unmatched to any gene: 10. The CDR3 runs 18 residues. Full variable domain (missing parts from reference TRBV11-1 and TRBJ2-2): EAEVAQSPRYKITEKSQAVAFWCDPISGHATLYWYRQILGQGPELLVQFQDESVVDDSQLPKDRFSAERLKGVDSTLKIQPAELGDSAMYLCASSFLTRGLWNTGELFFGEGSRLTVL.

This chain connects TRBV14 to TRBJ2-3; perhaps TRBD2 as D (5 bases). The V gene lost 4 bases and the J gene lost 5 bases, with 16 bases spanning the gap. CDR1 is SGHDN and CDR2 is FVKESK in the germline V gene. The CDR3 has 15 amino acids. The CDR3 protein is CASSLGVKMGDTQYF. Written as DNA, the CDR3 is TGTGCCAGCAGCCTCGGGGTTAAGATGGGAGATACGCAGTATTTT.

This clonotype came up many times. V usage is TRBV20-1 and J usage is TRBJ1-6; TRBD1 agrees at 7 bases. The CDR3 sequence is 15 residues long. Germline V CDR1 and CDR2: DFQATT, SNEGSKA (reference sequence). The ends lost 6 bases at V and 5 bases at J; junction bases unmatched: 10. CDR3 DNA sequence: TGCAGTGCATCCATTTCCGGGACAGATAATTCACCCCTCCACTTT. This sequence encodes CSASISGTDNSPLHF.

The J gene is TRBJ2-1, the V gene TRBV18, with 13 bases matching TRBD2. Looked up from germline, CDR1 is KGHSH and CDR2 is LQKENI. With 8 bases clipped from V and 0 bases from J, the junction kept 4 bases outside the gene matches. The CDR3 contains 16 residues. The CDR3 loop is CASTRTSGGSYNEQFF. CDR3 coding DNA: TGTGCCAGCACTCGGACTAGCGGGGGCTCCTACAATGAGCAGTTCTTC.

This clonotype was observed a few times. The rearrangement links TRBV29-1 to TRBJ2-3, with TRBD2 as a possible D gene (6 bases). The CDR3 sequence is 16 residues long. The germline gives CDR1 SQVTM, CDR2 ANQGSEA. V dropped 1 base and J dropped 3 bases, with 17 bases sitting between them. CDR3 amino acids: CSVEGLGLASTDTQYF. The CDR3 DNA reads TGCAGCGTTGAAGGCCTGGGGCTAGCGTCGACAGATACGCAGTATTTT.